The 17 T cell receptor beta chains below come from one sample, sequenced in a study of blood T cell repertoires in COVID-19. Using immunoSEQ multiplex PCR, the repertoire was profiled, and TCRdb retains in-frame clones only, with some absent. Seen here are roughly 76,000 clones, roughly 87% observed once, and the top ten hold 29%. The source material was peripheral blood. The origin of the receptors is a woman aged 80 or older with active or convalescent COVID-19.

This chain connects TRBV29-1 to TRBJ2-5; the match to TRBD1 covers 8 bases. The germline V gene has CDR1 SQVTM and CDR2 ANQGSEA. J was trimmed by 2 bases and V by 4 bases; bases with no gene match: 9. This CDR3 is 15 amino acids long. The CDR3 DNA reads as TGCAGCGTTGGACTTTGGACAGGGCCTCAAGAGACCCAGTACTTC. It translates to CSVGLWTGPQETQYF.

The J gene is TRBJ1-2, the V gene TRBV3-1 (or the pseudogene TRBV3-2), with D possibly being TRBD1 (5 bases). The length of the CDR3 is 13 residues. Germline CDR1 is LGHDT and CDR2 is YNNKEL (reference sequence). Trimming removed 2 bases at V and 8 bases at J, with 12 bases between. The CDR3 protein is CASSQQGVGGYTF. CDR3 nucleotide sequence: TGTGCCAGCAGCCAACAGGGTGTGGGGGGCTACACCTTC.

The chain is built from TRBV28 and TRBJ1-2, with D uncertain. Trimming cost V 6 bases and J 0 bases, with 14 bases left between them. CDR1 MDHEN and CDR2 SYDVKM come from the germline V gene. This CDR3 region has 15 residues. Here the CDR3 DNA reads TGTGCCAGCAGCCCTAGGCAGCTAGCTAACTATGGCTACACCTTC. Encoded protein: CASSPRQLANYGYTF.

The chain recombines TRBV6-5 with TRBJ2-2; no firm D call. Germline V gene data show CDR1 as MNHEY and CDR2 as SVGAGI. The CDR3 has 13 residues. Trimming removed 1 base at V and 7 bases at J, with 7 bases between. CDR3 sequence reads: CASSYLIYGELFF. The CDR3, as DNA: TGTGCCAGCAGTTACTTAATATACGGGGAGCTGTTTTTT.

The chain joins TRBV7-2 to TRBJ1-2; the D is unclear. The CDR3 is 14 amino acids. The V end lost 5 bases, the J end lost 8 bases, and 18 bases lay between the germline ends. The germline CDR1 and CDR2 sequences are SGHTA and FQGNSA. CDR3 coding DNA: TGTGCCAGCAGCCCGGGAGGGAAAGCGTGGGGCTACACCTTC. Translated, it gives CASSPGGKAWGYTF.

V gene TRBV14 combines with J gene TRBJ1-6, with 9 nucleotides matching TRBD1. From germline, CDR1 is SGHDN and CDR2 FVKESK. V shed 3 bases and J 5 bases; nucleotides not matched to a gene: 5. The CDR3 is 16 residues long. The CDR3 region is CASSHEQGAHNSPLHF. DNA for the CDR3: TGTGCCAGCAGCCACGAACAGGGGGCGCATAATTCACCCCTCCACTTT.

V and J are TRBV24-1 and TRBJ2-1; 10 nucleotides line up with TRBD2. Germline loops: CDR1 KGHDR, CDR2 SFDVKD. J gave up 9 bases and V 7 bases, and 8 bases lay outside the gene matches. The CDR3 spans 14 residues. The CDR3 DNA reads as TGTGCCACCAGACGTAGCGGGGGGAATGGTGAGCAGTTCTTC. This sequence encodes CATRRSGGNGEQFF.

This clone was seen a few times. The chain is built from TRBV3-1 (or the pseudogene TRBV3-2) and TRBJ2-7; no definite D call. V shed 1 base and J shed 0 bases, with 10 bases lying between them. From germline, CDR1 is LGHDT and CDR2 YNNKEL (reference sequence). The CDR3 length is 15 residues. This CDR3 reads CASSQVRPSSYEQYF. CDR3 in DNA: TGTGCCAGCAGCCAAGTAAGACCTAGCTCCTACGAGCAGTACTTC.

This clone was detected only a few times. The V gene is TRBV19, the J gene TRBJ2-3; 10 bases fit TRBD2. Germline V gene lookup returns CDR1 LNHDA and CDR2 SQIVND (reference sequence). After removal of 3 bases from V and 2 bases from J, the junction contained 5 bases not matched to a gene. This CDR3 spans 16 amino acids. The CDR3 DNA reads TGTGCCAGTAGTATGCTACTAGCGGGGCCCACAGATACGCAGTATTTT. It specifies CASSMLLAGPTDTQYF.

V gene TRBV12-5 combines with J gene TRBJ2-7, with a weak D call TRBD1 (6 bases). CDR3 size: 15 residues. The ends were cut back, 2 bases at V and 2 bases at J, with 13 bases in the middle. Per the germline V gene, CDR1 is LGHNT and CDR2 is FRNRAP. CDR3 DNA: TGTGCTAGTGGTTTGCCCCAAGGACAGACCTACGAGCAGTACTTC. Translating gives CASGLPQGQTYEQYF.

This chain links TRBV27 with TRBJ1-2, with TRBD1 matching 7 bases. V gave up 5 bases and J gave up 7 bases; unmatched junction bases: 13. CDR1 is MNHEY and CDR2 is SMNVEV in the germline V gene (reference sequence). The CDR3 extends over 15 amino acids. CDR3 region: CASSPATGSTSGYTF. The CDR3 coding sequence is TGTGCCAGCAGTCCTGCGACAGGGAGCACTTCTGGCTACACCTTC.

V usage is TRBV30 and J usage is TRBJ1-2; 9 positions agree with TRBD1. V gave up 5 bases and J gave up 8 bases; unmatched junction bases: 3. Germline CDR1 and CDR2: GTSNPN and SVGIG (reference sequence). CDR3 size: 11 residues. The CDR3 sequence: CAWEQGAGYTF. The CDR3 DNA reads TGTGCCTGGGAACAGGGGGCCGGCTACACCTTC. The variable domain in full, with the rest retrieved from reference TRBV30 and TRBJ1-2, is SQTIHQWPATLVQPVGSPLSLECTVEGTSNPNLYWYRQAAGRGLQLLFYSVGIGQISSEVPQNLSASRPQDRQFILSSKKLLLSDSGFYLCAWEQGAGYTFGSGTRLTVV.

This chain links TRBV29-1 with TRBJ1-2; D is unresolved. This CDR3 spans 11 amino acids. Germline V CDR1 and CDR2: SQVTM, ANQGSEA. Trimming took off 8 bases at V and 7 bases at J, with 14 bases between the two ends. The CDR3 is CSLLAGGGYTF. As DNA, the CDR3 is TGCAGCCTTCTCGCGGGAGGTGGCTACACCTTC.

The genes are TRBV28 and TRBJ1-6, with D possibly matching TRBD1 (5 bases). The germline gives CDR1 MDHEN, CDR2 SYDVKM. The CDR3 loop spans 15 amino acids. The chain's CDR3 is CASQTMAGLNSPLHF. The CDR3 DNA sequence: TGTGCGTCTCAAACTATGGCAGGGTTGAATTCACCCCTCCACTTT.

The V call is TRBV6-6, the J call TRBJ2-4; 9 bases map to TRBD1. CDR3 size: 15 residues. V gave up 6 bases and J gave up 3 bases; unmatched junction bases: 6. Germline loops: CDR1 MNHNY, CDR2 SVGAGI (reference sequence). The CDR3 loop reads CASRHKDRGKNIQYF. The DNA for the CDR3 is TGTGCCAGCAGGCACAAGGACAGGGGCAAAAACATTCAGTACTTC.

This chain uses TRBV10-1 with TRBJ2-6; TRBD1 might be the D (5 bases). Trimming removed 3 bases from V and 2 bases from J, with 14 bases in between. This CDR3 comprises 17 residues. From germline, CDR1 is WNHNN and CDR2 SYGVQD (reference sequence). The CDR3 reads CASSDGRADAGANVLTF. The CDR3 DNA reads TGCGCCAGCAGTGATGGCAGGGCTGACGCTGGGGCCAACGTCCTGACTTTC.

The gene calls are TRBV7-6 and TRBJ2-3, with D tentatively TRBD2 (6 bases). CDR3 length: 16 amino acids. CDR1 is SGHVS, CDR2 FNYEAQ, per germline. V lost 0 bases to trimming and J lost 2 bases, with 12 bases between them. This CDR3 is CASSLAGTRSTDTQYF. CDR3 DNA sequence: TGTGCCAGCAGCTTAGCCGGGACTCGATCCACAGATACGCAGTATTTT.